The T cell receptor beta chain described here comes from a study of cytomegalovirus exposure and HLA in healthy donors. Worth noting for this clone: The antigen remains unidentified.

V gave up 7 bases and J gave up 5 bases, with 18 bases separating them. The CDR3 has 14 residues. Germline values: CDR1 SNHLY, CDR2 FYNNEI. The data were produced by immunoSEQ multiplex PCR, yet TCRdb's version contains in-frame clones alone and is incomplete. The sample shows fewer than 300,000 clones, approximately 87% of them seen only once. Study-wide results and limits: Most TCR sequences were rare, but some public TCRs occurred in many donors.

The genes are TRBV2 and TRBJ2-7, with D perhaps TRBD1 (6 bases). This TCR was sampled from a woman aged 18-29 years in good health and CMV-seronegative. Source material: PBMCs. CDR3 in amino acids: CASKLGGVPNEQYF. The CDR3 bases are TGTGCCAGCAAACTTGGGGGCGTCCCTAACGAGCAGTACTTC.